This T cell receptor (beta chain) is from a study of metastatic and nonmetastatic thyroid tumors. Study-level information: Where malignant and benign thyroid patients were concerned, repertoires were compared across blood and tumor or nodule tissue. Study-wide results and caveats: Reported TCR beta diversity, measured in blood and tumor, was significantly higher for malignant thyroid tumors than for benign nodules.

This clone was recorded a few times. The antigen remains undetermined. Original analysis: Variation in CDR3 across clinicopathological groups served as the basis for constructing a distant-metastasis classifier in papillary thyroid cancer. TCRdb re-called clones from the PCR reads using MiXCR. The V and J calls reflect TCRdb's pipeline rather than the authors' work. The table has about 32,000 clones, around a third seen once. Thyroid surgery took place with no prior treatment in any patient. Germline CDR1 MNHNY, CDR2 SVGAGI (reference sequence). The CDR3 sequence is 15 residues long. V gave up 0 bases and J gave up 5 bases; unmatched junction bases: 6.

This chain joins TRBV6-6 and TRBJ1-1, with 7 bases fitting TRBD1. Input material: tumor tissue. The source of this sequence is a female donor with papillary thyroid cancer or a benign thyroid nodule (not recorded which). Some clones in this sample may be carry-over from other donors' samples. The CDR3 reads CASSYSTGTLTEAFF. CDR3 DNA: TGTGCCAGCAGTTACTCGACAGGGACATTAACTGAAGCTTTCTTT.